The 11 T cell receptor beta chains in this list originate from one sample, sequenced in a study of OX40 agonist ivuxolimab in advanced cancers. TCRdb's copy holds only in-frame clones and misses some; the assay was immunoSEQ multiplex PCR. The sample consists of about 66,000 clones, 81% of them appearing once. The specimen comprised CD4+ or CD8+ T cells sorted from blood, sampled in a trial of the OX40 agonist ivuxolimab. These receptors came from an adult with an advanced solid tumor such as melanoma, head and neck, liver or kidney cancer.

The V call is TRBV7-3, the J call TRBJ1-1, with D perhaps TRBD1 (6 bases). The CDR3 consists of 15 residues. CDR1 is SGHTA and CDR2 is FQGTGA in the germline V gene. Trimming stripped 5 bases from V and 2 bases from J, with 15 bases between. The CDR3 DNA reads TGTGCCAGCAGCCCGGGCGGGACACAAAACACTGAAGCTTTCTTT. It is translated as CASSPGGTQNTEAFF.

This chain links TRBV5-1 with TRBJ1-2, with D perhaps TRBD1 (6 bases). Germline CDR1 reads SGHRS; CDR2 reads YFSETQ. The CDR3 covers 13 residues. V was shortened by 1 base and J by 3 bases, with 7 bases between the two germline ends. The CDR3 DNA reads TGCGCCAGCAGCTTGTCAGGGGACTATGGCTACACCTTC. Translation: CASSLSGDYGYTF.

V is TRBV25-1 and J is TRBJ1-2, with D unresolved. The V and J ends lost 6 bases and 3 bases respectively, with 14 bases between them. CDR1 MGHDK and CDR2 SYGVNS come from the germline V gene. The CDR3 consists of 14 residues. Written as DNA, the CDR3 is TGTGCCAGCAGCCCCCCCGGACGGTACTATGGCTACACCTTC. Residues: CASSPPGRYYGYTF.

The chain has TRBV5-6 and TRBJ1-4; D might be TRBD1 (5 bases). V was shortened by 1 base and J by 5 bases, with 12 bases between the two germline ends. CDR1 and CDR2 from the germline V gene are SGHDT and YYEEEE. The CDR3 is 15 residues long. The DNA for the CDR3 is TGTGCCAGCAGCTTGTTGGGACCTAGGAATGAAAAACTGTTTTTT. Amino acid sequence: CASSLLGPRNEKLFF.

CDR3 sequence: CASSYQGAGVEQYF. The CDR3 nucleotides are TGTGCCAGCAGTTACCAGGGGGCTGGTGTAGAGCAGTACTTC. This sequence joins TRBV6-6 and TRBJ2-7; TRBD1 agrees at 8 bases. Trimming cost V 2 bases and J 7 bases; bases outside gene matches: 7. CDR1 is MNHNY and CDR2 is SVGAGI in the germline V gene (reference sequence). The CDR3 consists of 14 residues.

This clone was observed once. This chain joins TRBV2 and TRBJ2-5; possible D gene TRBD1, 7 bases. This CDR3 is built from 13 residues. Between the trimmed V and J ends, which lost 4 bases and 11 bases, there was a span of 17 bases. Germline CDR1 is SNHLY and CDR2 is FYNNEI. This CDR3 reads CASSVDRLREQYF. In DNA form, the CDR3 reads TGTGCCAGCAGTGTGGACAGGCTTCGGGAGCAGTACTTC.

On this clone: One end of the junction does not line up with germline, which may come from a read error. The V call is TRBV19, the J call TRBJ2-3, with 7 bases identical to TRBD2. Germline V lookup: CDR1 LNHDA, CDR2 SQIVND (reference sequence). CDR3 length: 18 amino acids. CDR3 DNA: TGTGCCGGTAGTCCCGGGACTATCTGGTACAGAGAGGCAGATACGCAGTATTTT. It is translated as CAGSPGTIWYREADTQYF.

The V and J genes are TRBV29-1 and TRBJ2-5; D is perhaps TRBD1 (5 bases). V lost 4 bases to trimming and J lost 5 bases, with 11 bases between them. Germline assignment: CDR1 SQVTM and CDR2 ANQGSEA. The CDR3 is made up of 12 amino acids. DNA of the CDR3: TGCAGCGTTGTAGGGGAAGGGGAGACCCAGTACTTC. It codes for CSVVGEGETQYF. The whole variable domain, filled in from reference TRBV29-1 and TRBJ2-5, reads SAVISQKPSRDICQRGTSLTIQCQVDSQVTMMFWYRQQPGQSLTLIATANQGSEATYESGFVIDKFPISRPNLTFSTLTVSNMSPEDSSIYLCSVVGEGETQYFGPGTRLLVL.

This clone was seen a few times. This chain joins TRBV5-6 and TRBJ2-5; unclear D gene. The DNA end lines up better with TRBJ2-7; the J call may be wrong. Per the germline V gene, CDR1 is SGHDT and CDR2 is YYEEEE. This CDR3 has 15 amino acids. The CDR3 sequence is CASSLAWKSSYEQYF. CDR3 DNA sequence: TGTGCCAGCAGCTTGGCCTGGAAGAGCTCCTACGAGCAGTACTTC.

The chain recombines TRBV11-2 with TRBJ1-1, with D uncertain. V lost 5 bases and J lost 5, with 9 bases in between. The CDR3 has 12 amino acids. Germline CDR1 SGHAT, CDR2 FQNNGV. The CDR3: CASSLLGTEAFF. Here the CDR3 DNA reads TGTGCCAGCAGCCTGCTGGGAACTGAAGCTTTCTTT.

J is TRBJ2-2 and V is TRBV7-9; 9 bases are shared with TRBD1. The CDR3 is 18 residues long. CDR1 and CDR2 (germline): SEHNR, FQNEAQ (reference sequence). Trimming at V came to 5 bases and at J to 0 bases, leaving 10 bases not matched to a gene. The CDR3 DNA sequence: TGTGCCAGCAGCCCAGGAAACAGGGGGCGCGCGAACACCGGGGAGCTGTTTTTT. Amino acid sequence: CASSPGNRGRANTGELFF.